Following are 18 T cell receptor beta chains from one sample sequenced in a study of early T cells in non-severe SARS-CoV-2 infection. In TCRdb, the 5' RACE reads were re-called with MiXCR into one record per CDR3 protein. The data hold roughly 99,000 distinct CDR3 sequences, with about 12% observed a single time. Here the sequenced sample was whole blood, taken at baseline. These TCRs come from an adult who was a healthcare worker with PCR-confirmed SARS-CoV-2 infection or an uninfected control (not recorded which).

This clonotype was seen at least ten times. The chain is built from TRBV12-3 or TRBV12-4 and TRBJ2-7; TRBD1 agrees at 7 bases. This CDR3 region has 18 residues. With V trimmed by 3 bases and J by 2 bases, 16 bases remained unmatched. CDR3 nucleotides: TGTGCCAGCAGTTTCATGTTAAGCGACCGGGACAGTGCCTACGAGCAGTACTTC. This translates into CASSFMLSDRDSAYEQYF.

This clonotype was observed a handful of times. CDR3 in DNA: TGTGCCAGCAGGTTACAGAATGAGCAGTTCTTC. It codes for CASRLQNEQFF. The chain is built from TRBV6-2 or TRBV6-3 and TRBJ2-1; D remains unclear. Germline lookup yields CDR1 MNHEY and CDR2 SVGEGT. CDR3 size: 11 residues. V was clipped by 6 bases and J by 7 bases, with 7 bases between them.

The rearrangement uses TRBV11-2 and TRBJ2-1; D may be TRBD2 (6 bases). This CDR3 region has 12 residues. Trimming cost V 5 bases and J 15 bases, with 17 bases left between them. The germline gives CDR1 SGHAT, CDR2 FQNNGV. The CDR3 protein is CASSQGPGTLFF. Here the CDR3 DNA reads TGTGCCAGCAGCCAGGGACCGGGGACTCTGTTCTTC.

In the case of this clonotype: With a much larger clone just one base away, this may be a read error. The chain links TRBV12-3 or TRBV12-4 to TRBJ2-3, with D hard to call. The CDR3 is 11 amino acids. The V end was cut by 1 base, the J end by 5 bases, with 1 base between. Here the CDR3 reads CASSLEDTQYF. In DNA, the CDR3 is TGTGCCAGCAGTTTAGAAGATACGCAGTATTTT.

J is TRBJ2-3 and V is TRBV2; TRBD2 is a possible D gene (6 bases). With 10 bases removed from V and 4 bases from J, the gap between germline ends came to 18 bases. The CDR3 runs to 14 residues. Germline lookup yields CDR1 SNHLY and CDR2 FYNNEI. CDR3 DNA sequence: TGTGCCACGCTACGTCAGGAGGGCTCAGATACGCAGTATTTT. Its protein product is CATLRQEGSDTQYF.

The chain employs TRBV28 and TRBJ2-2; D is possibly TRBD2 (6 bases). Germline CDR1 MDHEN, CDR2 SYDVKM. The CDR3 extends over 14 amino acids. Trimming took 7 bases from V and 2 from J, leaving 11 bases between them. The CDR3 loop reads CASILSGNTGELFF. As DNA, the CDR3 is TGTGCCAGCATTCTTAGCGGTAACACCGGGGAGCTGTTTTTT.

This clonotype has more than one count but fewer than ten. V usage is TRBV7-3 and J usage is TRBJ2-2; 9 bases are shared with TRBD2. V lost 5 bases and J lost 3; bases outside the gene matches: 10. Germline CDR1 is SGHTA and CDR2 is FQGTGA. CDR3 length: 17 amino acids. The CDR3 region is CASSRDPVAGDTGELFF. For the CDR3, the DNA is TGTGCCAGCAGCCGTGATCCGGTAGCGGGGGACACCGGGGAGCTGTTTTTT.

The gene calls are TRBV4-1 and TRBJ1-4, with 9 bases matching TRBD1. In germline, CDR1 is MGHRA, CDR2 YSYEKL. This CDR3 is 16 amino acids long. V lost 3 bases, J lost 6 bases, and 8 bases stayed unmatched. The CDR3 here is CASSHAGTGKDEKLFF. The CDR3 DNA follows: TGCGCCAGCAGCCACGCTGGGACAGGGAAGGATGAAAAACTGTTTTTT.

The sample holds a few counts of this clonotype. CDR3 region: CASSQGTSSQYF. Here the CDR3 DNA reads TGTGCCAGCAGCCAAGGCACATCGTCGCAGTATTTT. The chain carries TRBV14 and TRBJ2-3; D is undetermined. CDR3 length: 12 residues. Germline V lookup: CDR1 SGHDN, CDR2 FVKESK. The V gene lost 1 base and the J gene lost 10 bases, with 9 bases spanning the gap.

Comment on this clonotype: A much more abundant neighbour one base away suggests this may be a read error. CDR3 bases: TGTGCCAGCAGCTTACGGGTGGGGCACACAGATACGCAGTATTTT. Translated, it gives CASSLRVGHTDTQYF. The gene calls are TRBV7-2 and TRBJ2-3, with D perhaps TRBD1 (5 bases). Germline values: CDR1 SGHTA, CDR2 FQGNSA. Trimming removed 2 bases from V and 2 bases from J, with 11 bases in between. The CDR3 contains 15 residues.

This rearrangement joins TRBV18 to TRBJ1-1; D unresolved. V was trimmed by 3 bases and J by 13 bases, leaving 15 bases between them. The CDR3 has 12 amino acids. Germline CDR1 KGHSH, CDR2 LQKENI. The CDR3 DNA is TGTGCCAGCTCACCCGGCGAGGGTTTCGGTTTCTTT. This sequence encodes CASSPGEGFGFF.

This clonotype was seen many times. The chain employs TRBV12-3 or TRBV12-4 and TRBJ1-3; D remains unclear. The CDR3 contains 11 residues. Trimming pared 5 bases from V and 5 bases from J, leaving 4 bases between. The CDR3 region is CASSERNTIYF. CDR3 coding DNA: TGTGCCAGCAGTGAGAGAAACACCATATATTTT.

This clonotype was recorded at least ten times. This sequence joins TRBV10-3 and TRBJ2-2; 8 bases fit TRBD2. The CDR3 contains 14 residues. The germline V gene encodes CDR1 ENHRY and CDR2 SYGVKD. Losses at the gene ends were 7 bases for V and 2 bases for J; bases not matched to a gene: 3. The CDR3 DNA reads as TGTGCCATCACCGGACTAGCCAACACCGGGGAGCTGTTTTTT. This encodes CAITGLANTGELFF.

This chain connects TRBV24-1 to TRBJ2-1; D is ambiguous. Trimming pared 6 bases from V and 7 bases from J, leaving 12 bases between. From germline, CDR1 is KGHDR and CDR2 SFDVKD. The CDR3 is 13 amino acids. This CDR3 reads CATSLVDANEQFF. The CDR3 nucleotides are TGTGCCACCAGTTTGGTGGACGCGAATGAGCAGTTCTTC.

This clonotype was counted many times. The V gene is TRBV12-3 or TRBV12-4, the J gene TRBJ2-7; 7 bases are a match to TRBD2. The CDR3 length is 13 residues. V lost 7 bases, J lost 10 bases, and 13 bases stayed unmatched. The CDR3 DNA reads TGTGCCAGCACCCTAGCGGCTCCTAGCGAACAGTACTTC. Translated, it gives CASTLAAPSEQYF.

This clonotype was picked up a small number of times. V gene TRBV27 combines with J gene TRBJ2-3; D is undetermined. CDR1 is MNHEY and CDR2 is SMNVEV in the germline V gene (reference sequence). The V end was cut by 5 bases, the J end by 2 bases, with 26 bases between. The CDR3 covers 19 residues. DNA for the CDR3: TGTGCCAGCAGTGCCAAAGGCCCGCAAAAGTCGCCCTTCACAGATACGCAGTATTTT. It yields the protein CASSAKGPQKSPFTDTQYF.

This clonotype appeared a few times. This chain joins TRBV7-4 and TRBJ2-7, with 8 bases lining up with TRBD2. The CDR3 consists of 15 residues. Germline assignment: CDR1 SGHVT and CDR2 SQSDAQ. J gave up 4 bases and V 5 bases, and 10 bases lay outside the gene matches. The DNA for the CDR3 is TGTGCCAGCAGCCACCCCCTAGCGGGTGAATACGAGCAGTACTTC. Translating it yields CASSHPLAGEYEQYF.

This clonotype appeared a few times. This chain links TRBV5-6 with TRBJ1-2; D remains unclear. From germline, CDR1 is SGHDT and CDR2 YYEEEE. Trimming shortened V by 0 bases and J by 7 bases, and 10 bases separated the two germline ends. This CDR3 is 13 amino acids long. The CDR3: CASSLGDIGGYTF. Here the CDR3 DNA reads TGTGCCAGCAGCTTGGGGGATATAGGTGGCTACACCTTC. The entire variable domain, with the rest obtained from reference TRBV5-6 and TRBJ1-2, is as follows: DAGVTQSPTHLIKTRGQQVTLRCSPKSGHDTVSWYQQALGQGPQFIFQYYEEEERQRGNFPDRFSGHQFPNYSSELNVNALLLGDSALYLCASSLGDIGGYTFGSGTRLTVV.